These 10 T cell receptor beta chains were sequenced from one sample in a study of blood T cell repertoires in COVID-19 (dated by TCRdb to about 2020). Libraries were made using the immunoSEQ multiplex PCR assay. Drawn from immuneACCESS, this table holds only the in-frame rearrangements with V and J called that TCRdb kept. Clones are partly lost; checked studies trace under half to an unresolved V gene and leave the rest unexplained. Here the sample has 40,000 to 60,000 clones; approximately 88% occur a single time. Together, the top ten hold approximately 4.5% of the sample. Sequencing used peripheral blood. The receptor source for this set is a man aged 50-59 years with active COVID-19.

This chain uses TRBV5-4 with TRBJ1-2; D possibly corresponds to TRBD1 (5 bases). The length of the CDR3 is 13 residues. Deletions cut 0 bases from V and 8 bases from J, with 11 bases between. Germline CDR1 reads SGHNT; CDR2 reads YYREEE (reference sequence). In DNA, the CDR3 is TGTGCCAGCAGCTTGGGCGGGACTTTCGGCTACACCTTC. Translation gives CASSLGGTFGYTF. The entire variable domain, with the rest obtained from reference TRBV5-4 and TRBJ1-2, is as follows: ETGVTQSPTHLIKTRGQQVTLRCSSQSGHNTVSWYQQALGQGPQFIFQYYREEENGRGNFPPRFSGLQFPNYSSELNVNALELDDSALYLCASSLGGTFGYTFGSGTRLTVV.

V usage is TRBV25-1 and J usage is TRBJ1-1, with no clear D. V gave up 1 base and J gave up 0 bases, with 6 bases separating them. This CDR3 comprises 14 residues. Germline CDR1 reads MGHDK; CDR2 reads SYGVNS. CDR3 in amino acids: CASSELAVNTEAFF. The CDR3 bases are TGTGCCAGCAGTGAATTGGCGGTGAACACTGAAGCTTTCTTT.

CDR3 in amino acids: CASSVGPGTYTGELFF. Written as DNA, the CDR3 is TGTGCCAGCAGCGTAGGGCCCGGGACTTACACCGGGGAGCTGTTTTTT. The rearrangement links TRBV9 to TRBJ2-2; TRBD2 might be the D (6 bases). The germline V gene encodes CDR1 SGDLS and CDR2 YYNGEE. The CDR3 runs 16 residues. V lost 0 bases, J lost 3 bases, and 12 bases lay in between.

A remark on this clone: The same CDR3 also results from other DNA sequences found in this sample. V is TRBV27 and J is TRBJ2-1; D is possibly TRBD2 (6 bases). The CDR3 extends over 15 amino acids. Trimming took off 5 bases at V and 0 bases at J, with 11 bases between the two ends. Germline V gene sequence: CDR1 MNHEY, CDR2 SMNVEV (reference sequence). The CDR3 region is CASSLRGSSYNEQFF. In nucleotides, the CDR3 is TGTGCCAGCAGTCTTCGGGGGAGCTCCTACAATGAGCAGTTCTTC.

The genes are TRBV19 and TRBJ2-3, with 9 bases aligning to TRBD1. V dropped 3 bases and J dropped 4; count of bases not matched to a gene: 8. The CDR3 totals 16 residues. Germline values: CDR1 LNHDA, CDR2 SQIVND (reference sequence). For the CDR3, the DNA is TGTGCCAGTAGTATGACAAGGACAGGGGAGGCAGATACGCAGTATTTT. Its translation: CASSMTRTGEADTQYF.

V is TRBV3-1 (or the pseudogene TRBV3-2) and J is TRBJ2-7; perhaps TRBD1 as D (5 bases). Germline CDR1 reads LGHDT; CDR2 reads YNNKEL (reference sequence). The CDR3 runs 14 residues. V dropped 7 bases and J dropped 0 bases, with 13 bases sitting between them. The CDR3 DNA reads as TGTGCCAGCACTATCAAGGGGCACTCCTACGAGCAGTACTTC. Residues: CASTIKGHSYEQYF.

This chain links TRBV19 with TRBJ1-1, with D maybe TRBD1 (5 bases). Trimming removed 3 bases from V and 5 bases from J, with 7 bases in between. Germline lookup yields CDR1 LNHDA and CDR2 SQIVND (reference sequence). The CDR3 contains 12 residues. This CDR3 reads CASSMGRTEAFF. The CDR3 DNA reads TGTGCCAGTAGTATGGGGCGGACTGAAGCTTTCTTT.

The gene calls are TRBV1 and TRBJ2-1; TRBD2 is taken as the D call from the table, unchecked against the DNA. TRBV1 is deemed a pseudogene. The CDR3 is 20 residues long. Here the CDR3 reads CTSSQDASREANSSYNEQFF. CDR3 DNA sequence: TGCACCAGCAGCCAAGATGCGAGTCGAGAGGCCAATAGCTCCTACAATGAGCAGTTCTTC.

The gene calls are TRBV9 and TRBJ2-6, with D perhaps TRBD1 (6 bases). CDR3 length equals 13 residues. Germline V CDR1 and CDR2: SGDLS, YYNGEE. The germline V and J ends were trimmed by 6 bases and 2 bases, with 6 bases remaining between them. The CDR3 sequence is CASKGAGANVLTF. The CDR3 DNA is TGTGCCAGCAAGGGGGCTGGGGCCAACGTCCTGACTTTC.

The chain links TRBV27 to TRBJ2-3; D uncertain. In germline, CDR1 is MNHEY, CDR2 SMNVEV (reference sequence). The CDR3 is 15 amino acids. V dropped 8 bases and J dropped 0 bases, with 15 bases sitting between them. This chain's CDR3 is CASRPSQVSTDTQYF. CDR3 coding DNA: TGTGCCAGCCGCCCCAGTCAAGTAAGCACAGATACGCAGTATTTT.